The present TCR beta chain was sequenced within a study of shared clonotypes between healthy human individuals. CD8 cells regarded as naive lacked CD45RO, were positively chosen for CCR7, and omitted terminally differentiated effector memory CD45RA+ cells. All the donors were Caucasian adults who lived in Nashville, Tennessee. Sequenced by immunoSEQ multiplex PCR; TCRdb stores in-frame clones only, minus some. The sample lists about 1,800,000 clones, about 95% occurring once. This clone was observed a single time. The antigen remains unidentified. Overall study results and limits: It was the non-shared clonotypes that had lower generation probabilities than clonotypes shared by all four donors. Researchers sampled blood only, noting tissue repertoires likely differ.

The sequencing sample was made of naive CD8+ T cells sorted from blood. The TCR sequence derives from a man aged 18 to 29 in good health.

As DNA, the CDR3 is TGTGCCGGAAACAGGCGGAGCTCCTACAATGAGCAGTTCTTC. This encodes CAGNRRSSYNEQFF. J is TRBJ2-1 and V is TRBV5-6; D may be TRBD1 (5 bases). Trimming left V 10 bases short and J 0 bases short, with 14 bases between. This CDR3 is 14 amino acids long. CDR1 is SGHDT, CDR2 YYEEEE, per germline.